This TCR beta chain was sequenced during a study of technical replicates of blood from a few donors. Clones were read by immunoSEQ multiplex PCR, and TCRdb kept only the in-frame ones, dropping some. The sample carries tens of thousands of clones, roughly four fifths recorded once. This clone was detected once. The CDR3 length is 16 residues. Per germline, CDR1 SGHTA and CDR2 FQGNSA. The V end was cut by 0 bases, the J end by 4 bases, with 10 bases between. The V call is TRBV7-2, the J call TRBJ1-6, with a tentative D call TRBD1 (6 bases). This TCR came from a human donor in good health. Some clones in this sample may be carry-over from other donors' samples. The source material was PBMCs. The CDR3 reads CASSLASGQYNSPLHF. CDR3 coding DNA: TGTGCCAGCAGCTTAGCGTCGGGACAATATAATTCACCCCTCCACTTT.